The present T cell receptor (beta chain) was sequenced within a study of Graves' ophthalmopathy and Graves' hyperthyroidism. Study-level points and caveats: The authors also found most expanded thyroid clonotypes above 0.001 frequency in blood.

The study enrolled ophthalmopathy donors with moderate-to-severe activity, CAS ≥3, NOSPECS ≥4 and duration under 3 months. A volume of 10 ml of fresh peripheral blood supplied the PBMCs. CDR1 is MNHNS, CDR2 SASEGT, per germline. V trimming: 3 bases; J trimming: 5 bases; junction bases outside the gene matches: 13. CDR3 length: 16 amino acids. With respect to this clonotype: Its antigen is currently unknown.

RNA served as the template for amplifying TCR beta CDR3 regions. RT-PCR in the first round used HTBI primers; a second-round multiplex PCR followed. TCRdb itself ran the multiplex PCR reads through MiXCR, one entry per CDR3 protein. The sample has roughly 300,000 distinct CDR3 sequences, 17% seen once. This sequence was found in an adult man with Graves' ophthalmopathy. The specimen was peripheral blood. The chain employs TRBV6-1 and TRBJ2-7; 7 bases fit TRBD2. The CDR3 loop is CASSDGRLATFDEQYF. In DNA form, the CDR3 reads TGTGCCAGCAGTGATGGGCGACTAGCAACTTTTGACGAGCAGTACTTC.